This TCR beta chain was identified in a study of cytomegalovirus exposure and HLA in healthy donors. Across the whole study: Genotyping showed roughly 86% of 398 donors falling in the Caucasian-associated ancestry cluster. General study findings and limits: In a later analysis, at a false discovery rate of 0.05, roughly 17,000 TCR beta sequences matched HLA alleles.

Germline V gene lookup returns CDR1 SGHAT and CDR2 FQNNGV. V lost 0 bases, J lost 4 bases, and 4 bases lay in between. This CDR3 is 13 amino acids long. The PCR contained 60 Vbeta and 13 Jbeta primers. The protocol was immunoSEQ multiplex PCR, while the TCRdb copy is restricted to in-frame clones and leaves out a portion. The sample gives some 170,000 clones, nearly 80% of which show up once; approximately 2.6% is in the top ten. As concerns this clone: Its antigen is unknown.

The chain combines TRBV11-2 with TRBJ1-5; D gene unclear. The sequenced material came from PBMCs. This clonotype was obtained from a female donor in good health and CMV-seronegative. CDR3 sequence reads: CASSLDLNQPQHF. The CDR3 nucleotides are TGTGCCAGCAGCTTAGATCTTAATCAGCCCCAGCATTTT.